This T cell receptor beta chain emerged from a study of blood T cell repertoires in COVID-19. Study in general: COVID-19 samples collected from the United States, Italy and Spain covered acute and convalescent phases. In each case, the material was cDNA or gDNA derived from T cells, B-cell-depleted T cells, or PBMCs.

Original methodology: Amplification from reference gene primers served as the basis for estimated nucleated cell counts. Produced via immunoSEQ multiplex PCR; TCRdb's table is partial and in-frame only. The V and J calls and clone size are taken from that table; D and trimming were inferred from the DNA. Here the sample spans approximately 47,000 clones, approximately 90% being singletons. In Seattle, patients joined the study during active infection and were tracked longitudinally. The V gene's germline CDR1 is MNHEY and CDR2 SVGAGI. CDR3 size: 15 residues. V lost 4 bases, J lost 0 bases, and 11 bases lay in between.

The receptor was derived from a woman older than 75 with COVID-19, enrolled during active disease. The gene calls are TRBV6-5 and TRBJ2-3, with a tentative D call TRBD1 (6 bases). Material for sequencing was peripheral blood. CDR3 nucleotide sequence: TGTGCCAGCAGTTCTGGACAGTCTAGCACAGATACGCAGTATTTT. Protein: CASSSGQSSTDTQYF.